The 22 T cell receptor beta chains presented below share a single source sample, sequenced in a study of vaccination and CD4 T cells after COVID-19. Cultured CD4+ T-cell DNA underwent Oncomine TCR Beta short-read sequencing. TCRdb processed the PCR reads anew with MiXCR; each CDR3 protein has one entry. The table has approximately 5,800 distinct CDR3 sequences, around 32% seen once. Noted treatment: roughly nine-day PBMC culture with coronavirus spike peptide pools or control peptides (ViraFEST assay). It was before the COVID-19 pandemic (2011-2018) that the unexposed donor's CD4+ T cells were collected. Their antigens are not known. Sample: CD4+ T cells from blood, cultured in vitro. Receptors were obtained from a human donor in good health.

This clonotype was detected once. At one of its ends the junction is not consistent with the germline gene, which may arise from a read error. The chain links TRBV7-9 to TRBJ1-1; D may be TRBD1 (5 bases). CDR1 SEHNR and CDR2 FQNEAQ come from the germline V gene (reference sequence). The CDR3 length is 17 residues. CDR3 in amino acids: CASGLVPGDPRNTEAFF. CDR3 DNA: TGTGCCAGCGGCTTAGTTCCCGGGGACCCGAGGAACACTGAAGCTTTCTTT.

This clonotype was counted between two and nine times. The chain has TRBV10-1 and TRBJ1-2; the D is unclear. The germline gives CDR1 WNHNN, CDR2 SYGVQD (reference sequence). The length of the CDR3 is 13 residues. The ends were cut back, 0 bases at V and 11 bases at J, with 13 bases in the middle. The CDR3 spells CASSESSGRSYTF. For the CDR3, the DNA is TGCGCCAGCAGTGAGTCGAGTGGACGGAGTTACACCTTC.

This clonotype was found once. V usage is TRBV15 and J usage is TRBJ1-5; D unresolved. Germline assignment: CDR1 LNHNV and CDR2 YYDKDF (reference sequence). CDR3 length: 13 residues. The ends were cut back, 0 bases at V and 7 bases at J, with 7 bases in the middle. This chain's CDR3 is CATSRDGSQPQHF. CDR3 bases: TGTGCCACCAGCAGAGATGGGTCCCAGCCCCAGCATTTT.

The J gene is TRBJ1-5, the V gene TRBV6-1; no clear D gene. Trimming shortened V by 1 base and J by 4 bases, and 11 bases separated the two germline ends. The CDR3 sequence is 15 residues long. CDR1 MNHNS and CDR2 SASEGT come from the germline V gene. CDR3 loop: CASSEDSGLNQPQHF. In DNA, the CDR3 is TGTGCCAGCAGTGAAGACAGCGGACTTAATCAGCCCCAGCATTTT.

The table lists this clonotype with a few counts. The chain employs TRBV2 and TRBJ2-7; TRBD1 matches 7 bases. J was trimmed by 9 bases and V by 3 bases; bases with no gene match: 14. The CDR3 runs 15 residues. The germline V gene encodes CDR1 SNHLY and CDR2 FYNNEI. As DNA, the CDR3 is TGTGCCAGCAGTGAGACAGGGATGGTTAGTGGGCCGCAGTACTTC. It is translated as CASSETGMVSGPQYF.

The V and J genes are TRBV7-6 and TRBJ1-1; 7 nucleotides line up with TRBD1. CDR3 length: 15 residues. The ends lost 6 bases at V and 0 bases at J; junction bases unmatched: 7. Germline loops: CDR1 SGHVS, CDR2 FNYEAQ. The chain's CDR3 is CASSFTGVMNTEAFF. The DNA for the CDR3 is TGTGCCAGCAGTTTTACAGGGGTCATGAACACTGAAGCTTTCTTT.

V gene TRBV6-5 combines with J gene TRBJ2-2; 9 bases are shared with TRBD1. CDR3 length: 16 amino acids. V dropped 0 bases and J dropped 6; count of bases not matched to a gene: 5. Germline-derived CDR1 and CDR2 are MNHEY and SVGAGI. CDR3 sequence (DNA): TGTGCCAGCAGTTACTCCGTTGGACAGGGGTCCGGGGAGCTGTTTTTT. It is translated as CASSYSVGQGSGELFF.

The rearrangement uses TRBV6-4 and TRBJ2-1; D uncertain. In germline, CDR1 is MRHNA, CDR2 SNTAGT. Trimming left V 1 base short and J 6 bases short, with 7 bases between. The length of the CDR3 is 13 residues. DNA of the CDR3: TGTGCCAGCAGTGACTTAGCCGGCAATGAGCAGTTCTTC. It translates to CASSDLAGNEQFF.

The rearrangement links TRBV6-1 to TRBJ1-4; tentative D call: TRBD1 (5 bases). Germline V gene sequence: CDR1 MNHNS, CDR2 SASEGT. The CDR3 sequence is 14 residues long. Trimming left V 6 bases short and J 8 bases short, with 16 bases between. The CDR3 nucleotides are TGTGCCAGCAGCGACGCCGGGGCAGGGGAAAAACTGTTTTTT. Translating it yields CASSDAGAGEKLFF.

V gene TRBV2 combines with J gene TRBJ2-3; D perhaps matches TRBD2 (6 bases). Germline V CDR1 and CDR2: SNHLY, FYNNEI. The V end lost 6 bases, the J end lost 6 bases, and 13 bases lay between the germline ends. The CDR3 has 13 residues. This CDR3 is CASRNGGTDTQYF. The CDR3 DNA is TGTGCCAGCAGGAACGGAGGGACCGATACGCAGTATTTT.

The rearrangement uses TRBV19 and TRBJ1-1, with D tentatively TRBD1 (6 bases). V lost 5 bases to trimming and J lost 4 bases, with 17 bases between them. The CDR3 consists of 15 residues. CDR1 and CDR2 from the germline V gene are LNHDA and SQIVND (reference sequence). The CDR3 DNA reads TGTGCCAGTAGTCGAACAGGGTTGGGCAGCACTGAAGCTTTCTTT. Protein: CASSRTGLGSTEAFF.

The count of this clonotype is one. V and J are TRBV6-1 and TRBJ2-2, with D possibly being TRBD1 (6 bases). Trimming removed 6 bases from V and 2 bases from J, with 13 bases in between. CDR3 length: 15 amino acids. The germline gives CDR1 MNHNS, CDR2 SASEGT. The CDR3 coding sequence is TGTGCCAGCAGATCCGGACAGAAAAACACCGGGGAGCTGTTTTTT. This encodes CASRSGQKNTGELFF.

By share of the sample, this clonotype is medium-sized. The rearrangement links TRBV20-1 to TRBJ1-5; tentative D call: TRBD1 (5 bases). This CDR3 region has 14 residues. Trimming removed 3 bases from V and 1 base from J, with 10 bases in between. Germline V gene data show CDR1 as DFQATT and CDR2 as SNEGSKA (reference sequence). The CDR3 is CSASPGLSNQPQHF. CDR3 DNA sequence: TGCAGTGCTAGTCCAGGGCTGAGCAATCAGCCCCAGCATTTT.

V gene TRBV11-2 combines with J gene TRBJ2-5, with 7 bases identical to TRBD2. Germline V lookup: CDR1 SGHAT, CDR2 FQNNGV. Trimming removed 4 bases from V and 4 bases from J; junction bases left unmatched: 9. There are 15 residues in the CDR3. The CDR3 sequence is CASSSPVGGGETQYF. CDR3 coding DNA: TGTGCCAGCAGCTCCCCGGTAGGCGGGGGAGAGACCCAGTACTTC.

Only a few counts were recorded for this clonotype. V is TRBV2 and J is TRBJ1-2, with D possibly TRBD1 on 5 matching bases. Per the germline V gene, CDR1 is SNHLY and CDR2 is FYNNEI. V lost 7 bases, J lost 6 bases, and 15 bases lay in between. The CDR3 loop spans 13 amino acids. The CDR3 bases are TGTGCCAGCAATGTCGTCAGGGACCATGGCTACACCTTC. Its protein is CASNVVRDHGYTF.

The chain links TRBV12-3 or TRBV12-4 to TRBJ1-1; D is possibly TRBD1 (5 bases). The CDR3 is made up of 14 amino acids. V was trimmed by 6 bases and J by 4 bases, leaving 15 bases between them. This chain's CDR3 is CASSRGHAATEAFF. In nucleotides, the CDR3 is TGTGCCAGCAGCCGAGGACATGCGGCCACTGAAGCTTTCTTT.

V usage is TRBV20-1 and J usage is TRBJ1-2; D remains unclear. Germline CDR1 reads DFQATT; CDR2 reads SNEGSKA (reference sequence). The V end was cut by 4 bases, the J end by 2 bases, with 14 bases between. This CDR3 comprises 14 residues. The CDR3 here is CSAKATRLNYGYTF. Written as DNA, the CDR3 is TGCAGTGCTAAGGCCACACGACTAAACTATGGCTACACCTTC.

The chain couples TRBV20-1 to TRBJ2-5; weak D call: TRBD2 (5 bases). Germline values: CDR1 DFQATT, CDR2 SNEGSKA (reference sequence). The CDR3 has 13 residues. V shed 8 bases and J shed 2 bases, with 15 bases lying between them. The CDR3 DNA is TGCAGTACGGTCAGTCGACTACAAGAGACCCAGTACTTC. Translating it yields CSTVSRLQETQYF.

This clonotype was observed a handful of times. This chain joins TRBV6-4 and TRBJ2-3, with 12 bases identical to TRBD2. The CDR3 sequence is 15 residues long. From germline, CDR1 is MRHNA and CDR2 SNTAGT. V shed 4 bases, J shed 3 bases, and the junction held 2 bases outside the gene matches. The DNA for the CDR3 is TGTGCCAGCAGTGCTAGCGGGGGGGCTACAGATACGCAGTATTTT. This gives the protein CASSASGGATDTQYF.

J is TRBJ2-6 and V is TRBV20-1; D not certain. Germline-derived CDR1 and CDR2 are DFQATT and SNEGSKA (reference sequence). The CDR3 consists of 13 residues. V shed 4 bases and J shed 2 bases, with 6 bases lying between them. In nucleotides, the CDR3 is TGCAGTGCTAATCCCCCTGGGGCCAACGTCCTGACTTTC. This encodes CSANPPGANVLTF.

This chain links TRBV27 with TRBJ2-2, with D unclear. V lost 5 bases and J 0 bases, leaving 13 bases between the germline ends. The CDR3 extends over 16 amino acids. CDR1 MNHEY and CDR2 SMNVEV come from the germline V gene (reference sequence). CDR3 residues: CASSPLGLANTGELFF. Here the CDR3 DNA reads TGTGCCAGCAGTCCGCTGGGCCTGGCGAACACCGGGGAGCTGTTTTTT.

The V gene is TRBV12-3 or TRBV12-4, the J gene TRBJ2-1, with a tentative D call TRBD2 (5 bases). Deletions cut 5 bases from V and 3 bases from J, with 8 bases between. This CDR3 contains 13 residues. CDR3 nucleotide sequence: TGTGCCAGCAGTCCCGACTACTACAATGAGCAGTTCTTC. Translating gives CASSPDYYNEQFF.